This T cell receptor (beta chain) was profiled in a study of CXCR3-negative and CXCR3-positive naive CD8 T cells. General observations from the study: TRB CDR3 properties served as the basis for inferring TCR strength, and surface CD5 was comparable between naive subsets. Comparably high diversity was seen in both naive subsets, and much lower diversity in memory CD8+ cells. Similar TRBV-TRBJ usage was seen in naive cells (both CXCR3-negative and CXCR3-positive), but memory cells differed.

This CDR3 spans 16 amino acids. CDR1 is SQVTM, CDR2 ANQGSEA, per germline. Investigators sorted each CD8+ T cell subset in triplicate, taking roughly 330,000 cells each time. UMI labels and 5' RACE were used to prepare the TRB cDNA libraries. TCRdb re-called the 5' RACE reads and gives one entry per CDR3 protein, without DNA. This sample's clone table lists over 35,000 distinct CDR3 sequences. For this clonotype: Its antigen is not known.

The chain is built from TRBV29-1 and TRBJ1-2; TCRdb's D call of TRBD1 is untestable without DNA. The receptor's source is a human donor in good health. Some clones in this sample may be carry-over from other donors' samples. The sample was memory CD8+ T cells from blood. The CDR3 is CSERGGGLFPWDGYTF.